These 16 T cell receptor beta chains were sequenced from one sample in a study of T cell repertoires in cytomegalovirus infection. Antigen specificity for these receptors is unknown. Each CDR3 protein is one row after TCRdb ran MiXCR on the reads. Of hundreds of thousands of distinct CDR3 sequences in the sample, approximately 32% were seen once. The specimen was cultured CD8+ T cells from PBMCs, collected from culture after CMV antigen stimulation. These receptors came from a human donor in good health (CMV status not recorded). Some clones in this sample may be carry-over from other donors' samples.

The rearrangement links TRBV19 to TRBJ1-5, with 12 bases matching TRBD1. J was trimmed by 6 bases and V by 7 bases; bases with no gene match: 4. The germline CDR1 and CDR2 sequences are LNHDA and SQIVND (reference sequence). This CDR3 comprises 14 residues. The CDR3 sequence: CASKGTGGFQPQHF. CDR3 bases: TGTGCCAGTAAAGGGACAGGGGGCTTTCAGCCCCAGCATTTT.

This clonotype showed up just a few times. This chain connects TRBV2 to TRBJ2-1, with TRBD1 matching 8 bases. The CDR3 is 14 residues long. Per germline, CDR1 SNHLY and CDR2 FYNNEI. The ends lost 4 bases at V and 5 bases at J; junction bases unmatched: 4. CDR3 DNA sequence: TGTGCCAGCAGTGTTCGGACAGGGAACAATGAGCAGTTCTTC. Protein product: CASSVRTGNNEQFF. The variable domain in full, completed from reference TRBV2 and TRBJ2-1, reads EPEVTQTPSHQVTQMGQEVILRCVPISNHLYFYWYRQILGQKVEFLVSFYNNEISEKSEIFDDQFSVERPDGSNFTLKIRSTKLEDSAMYFCASSVRTGNNEQFFGPGTRLTVL.

The genes are TRBV4-1 and TRBJ2-1; 7 positions match TRBD1. Germline V gene sequence: CDR1 MGHRA, CDR2 YSYEKL. This CDR3 has 15 residues. J lost 8 bases, V lost 1 base, and 8 bases had no gene match. The CDR3 region has the DNA TGCGCCAGCAGCCAAGTCACGACAGGGTTGGATGAGCAGTTCTTC. Its protein product is CASSQVTTGLDEQFF.

V gene TRBV20-1 combines with J gene TRBJ2-3; D gene uncertain. Per germline, CDR1 DFQATT and CDR2 SNEGSKA (reference sequence). The CDR3 has 16 residues. Trimming removed 0 bases at V and 2 bases at J, with 15 bases between. The CDR3 DNA reads as TGCAGTGCTAGAGACCCGGGTTCTGGGCACACAGATACGCAGTATTTT. Translation: CSARDPGSGHTDTQYF.

V gene TRBV27 combines with J gene TRBJ2-1; D is unresolved. The germline V gene encodes CDR1 MNHEY and CDR2 SMNVEV (reference sequence). The CDR3 covers 16 residues. V was pared by 2 bases and J by 0 bases, with 11 bases between. This CDR3 is CASSLGVPSSYNEQFF. The CDR3 DNA reads TGTGCCAGCAGTTTAGGAGTCCCTAGCTCCTACAATGAGCAGTTCTTC.

Only a few counts were recorded for this clonotype. J is TRBJ1-1 and V is TRBV12-3 or TRBV12-4; 11 bases map to TRBD1. Trimming at V came to 7 bases and at J to 5 bases, leaving 9 bases not matched to a gene. There are 15 residues in the CDR3. The CDR3 loop reads CASTGTGGDRTEAFF. DNA of the CDR3: TGTGCCAGCACCGGGACAGGGGGAGATCGGACTGAAGCTTTCTTT.

This clonotype was seen a few times. The genes are TRBV4-2 and TRBJ2-1; D is possibly TRBD1 (6 bases). CDR3 length equals 13 residues. From germline, CDR1 is LGHNA and CDR2 YNFKEQ. Deletions cut 3 bases from V and 6 bases from J, with 9 bases between. CDR3 DNA sequence: TGTGCCAGCAGCCAGCAGGGGACCAATGAGCAGTTCTTC. Protein product: CASSQQGTNEQFF.

This chain connects TRBV9 to TRBJ1-3, with D unresolved. Germline CDR1 reads SGDLS; CDR2 reads YYNGEE. The CDR3 runs to 15 residues. V lost 2 bases to trimming and J lost 4 bases, with 13 bases between them. CDR3 residues: CASSVGALGGNTIYF. Written as DNA, the CDR3 is TGTGCCAGCAGCGTTGGAGCTTTAGGCGGAAACACCATATATTTT.

The chain uses TRBV7-9 and TRBJ1-1, with D uncertain. Deletions cut 6 bases from V and 0 bases from J, with 11 bases between. CDR1 SEHNR and CDR2 FQNEAQ come from the germline V gene (reference sequence). This CDR3 contains 14 residues. Written as DNA, the CDR3 is TGTGCCAGCAGTTACGACCGAATGAACACTGAAGCTTTCTTT. Protein sequence: CASSYDRMNTEAFF.

The chain uses TRBV7-8 and TRBJ2-1; D is possibly TRBD1 or TRBD2 (6 bases each). V was cut by 0 bases and J by 9 bases, with 9 bases left in between. The CDR3 extends over 13 amino acids. Germline V CDR1 and CDR2: SGHVS, FQNEAQ. This CDR3 is CASSLAGGSEQFF. The CDR3 DNA follows: TGTGCCAGCAGCTTAGCAGGGGGGAGTGAGCAGTTCTTC.

This clonotype was detected only a few times. This chain links TRBV6-1 with TRBJ2-1, with a possible D match to TRBD2 (6 bases). The CDR3 runs 13 residues. V gave up 3 bases and J gave up 8 bases, with 11 bases separating them. Germline values: CDR1 MNHNS, CDR2 SASEGT. The CDR3 sequence: CASSEGRGHEQFF. CDR3 in DNA: TGTGCCAGCAGTGAGGGGCGGGGTCATGAGCAGTTCTTC.

This sequence joins TRBV29-1 and TRBJ2-7; D possibly uses TRBD1 or TRBD2 (5 bases each). Trimming left V 3 bases short and J 4 bases short, with 16 bases between. The V gene's germline CDR1 is SQVTM and CDR2 ANQGSEA. The CDR3 runs 14 residues. The CDR3 DNA reads as TGCAGCGTTGAGGGACCGGGACCAGGGTACGAGCAGTACTTC. Translating it yields CSVEGPGPGYEQYF.

This clonotype appeared a few times. This chain joins TRBV7-9 and TRBJ2-7; the match to TRBD1 covers 8 bases. This CDR3 is built from 13 residues. Germline lookup yields CDR1 SEHNR and CDR2 FQNEAQ (reference sequence). J lost 6 bases, V lost 7 bases, and 8 bases had no gene match. CDR3 sequence (DNA): TGTGCCAGCACCCTTGACAGGGGAGTCGAGCAGTACTTC. Encoded protein: CASTLDRGVEQYF.

The CDR3 is CASSPPGAGYSPLHF. DNA for the CDR3: TGTGCCAGCAGCCCGCCAGGGGCCGGGTATTCACCCCTCCACTTT. The J gene is TRBJ1-6, the V gene TRBV7-8; D possibly corresponds to TRBD1 (6 bases). The germline gives CDR1 SGHVS, CDR2 FQNEAQ. Trimming removed 5 bases at V and 8 bases at J, with 16 bases between. The CDR3 has 15 amino acids. The full variable domain, with the rest looked up from reference TRBV7-8 and TRBJ1-6, is GAGVSQSPRYKVAKRGQDVALRCDPISGHVSLFWYQQALGQGPEFLTYFQNEAQLDKSGLPSDRFFAERPEGSVSTLKIQRTQQEDSAVYLCASSPPGAGYSPLHFGNGTRLTVT.

This clonotype was detected only a few times. This sequence joins TRBV14 and TRBJ2-1; possible D gene TRBD2, 6 bases. The CDR3 contains 15 residues. The ends were cut back, 1 base at V and 8 bases at J, with 15 bases in the middle. CDR1 is SGHDN, CDR2 FVKESK, per germline. The CDR3 bases are TGTGCCAGCAGCCAAGGCCGGGGGTCCGGGTATGAGCAGTTCTTC. Translating gives CASSQGRGSGYEQFF.

A few counts support this clonotype. The chain joins TRBV6-5 to TRBJ1-1; D gene uncertain. The CDR3 totals 15 residues. The V end was cut by 2 bases, the J end by 0 bases, with 10 bases between. In germline, CDR1 is MNHEY, CDR2 SVGAGI. CDR3 protein: CASSYDTDLNTEAFF. The CDR3 coding sequence is TGTGCCAGCAGTTACGACACCGACTTGAACACTGAAGCTTTCTTT.